The subject of this entry is one T cell receptor beta chain. The entry originates in a study of T cell clones after liver transplantation. The assay was immunoSEQ multiplex PCR, and TCRdb's table has in-frame clones only and misses some. The sample holds around 70,000 clones, about 91% seen once. Germline CDR1 is LNHDA and CDR2 is SQIVND (reference sequence). Trimming removed 4 bases from V and 5 bases from J; junction bases left unmatched: 9. The CDR3 runs 16 residues. This specimen was CD4+ T cells from blood, taken around 25 months after liver transplant. The chain links TRBV19 to TRBJ1-4; 8 bases line up with TRBD1. This receptor was obtained from a human patient who received a liver transplant. The graft donor may be the source of some T cells. The CDR3: CASSTGTGKANEKLFF. CDR3 DNA sequence: TGTGCCAGTAGTACCGGGACAGGCAAGGCCAATGAAAAACTGTTTTTT.